This T cell receptor beta chain derives from a study of shared clonotypes between healthy human individuals. Overall study findings and caveats: Several donors had around 5.2% of their naive CD4 clonotypes in common.

From germline, CDR1 is MNHEY and CDR2 SMNVEV (reference sequence). Trimming left V 6 bases short and J 2 bases short, with 26 bases between. The CDR3 extends over 18 amino acids. As defined, naive CD8 cells were CD45RO-negative and positively selected for CCR7, with terminally differentiated effector memory CD45RA+ cells excluded. The authors loaded 200 ng DNA, about 30,000 T cell genomes, into sorted-subset replicate PCRs. TCRdb keeps only in-frame clones here, not all; method: immunoSEQ multiplex PCR. The sample has more than 2 million clones; 80% to 95% are singletons. Details on this clone: Its target is not known.

Specimen: naive CD8+ T cells from PBMCs. The chain couples TRBV27 to TRBJ2-7, with D possibly matching TRBD1 (6 bases). This receptor was obtained from a man aged 18-30 years in good health. Some clones in this sample may be carry-over from other donors' samples. The CDR3 region is CASRIRDQGPKPPYEQYF. For the CDR3, the DNA is TGTGCCAGCAGAATAAGGGACCAGGGGCCCAAACCCCCCTACGAGCAGTACTTC.